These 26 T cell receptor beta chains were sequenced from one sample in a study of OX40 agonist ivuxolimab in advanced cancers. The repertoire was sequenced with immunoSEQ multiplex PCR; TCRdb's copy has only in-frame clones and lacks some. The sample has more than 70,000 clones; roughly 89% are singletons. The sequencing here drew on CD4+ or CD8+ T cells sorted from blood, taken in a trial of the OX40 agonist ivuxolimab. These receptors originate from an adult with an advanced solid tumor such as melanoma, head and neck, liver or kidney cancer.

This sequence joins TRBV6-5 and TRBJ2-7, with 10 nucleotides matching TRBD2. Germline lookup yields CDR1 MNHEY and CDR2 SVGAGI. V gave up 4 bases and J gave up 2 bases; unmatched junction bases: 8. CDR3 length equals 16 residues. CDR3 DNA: TGTGCCAGCAGTTTAAAAGCGGGAGGGCCCACCTACGAGCAGTACTTC. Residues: CASSLKAGGPTYEQYF.

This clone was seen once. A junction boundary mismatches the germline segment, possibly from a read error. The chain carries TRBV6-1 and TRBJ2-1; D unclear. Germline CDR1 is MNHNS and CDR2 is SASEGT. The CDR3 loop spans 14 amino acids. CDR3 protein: CASTPPGRTLNRLF. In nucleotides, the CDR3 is TGTGCCAGCACCCCCCCCGGACGGACGCTGAATCGGCTCTTC.

This CDR3 reads CASSLDKGSYYEQYF. CDR3 coding DNA: TGTGCCAGCAGCTTAGATAAGGGGTCATATTACGAGCAGTACTTC. J is TRBJ2-7 and V is TRBV7-6; a weak D match, TRBD1 (5 bases). CDR1 SGHVS and CDR2 FNYEAQ come from the germline V gene. This CDR3 is built from 15 residues. The V end was cut by 1 base, the J end by 4 bases, with 14 bases between.

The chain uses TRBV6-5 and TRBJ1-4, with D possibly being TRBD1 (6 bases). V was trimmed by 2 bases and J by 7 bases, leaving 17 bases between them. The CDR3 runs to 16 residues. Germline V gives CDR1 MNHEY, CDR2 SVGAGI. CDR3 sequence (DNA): TGTGCCAGCAGTTACATGGTCCAAGGGGGTAGTGAAAAACTGTTTTTT. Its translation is CASSYMVQGGSEKLFF.

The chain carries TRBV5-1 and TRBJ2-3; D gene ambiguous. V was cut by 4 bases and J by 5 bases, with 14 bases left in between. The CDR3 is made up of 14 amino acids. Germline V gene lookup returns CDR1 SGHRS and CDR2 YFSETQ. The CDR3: CASSPRTVRDTQYF. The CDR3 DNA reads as TGCGCCAGCAGCCCCCGGACGGTGCGAGATACGCAGTATTTT.

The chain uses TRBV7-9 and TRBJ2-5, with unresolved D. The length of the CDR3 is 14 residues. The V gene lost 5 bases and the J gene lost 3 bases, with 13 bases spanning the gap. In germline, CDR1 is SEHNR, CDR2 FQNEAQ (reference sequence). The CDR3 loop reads CASSPLGLKETQYF. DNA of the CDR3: TGTGCCAGCAGCCCCTTAGGTCTGAAAGAGACCCAGTACTTC.

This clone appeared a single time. The CDR3 DNA sequence: TGCGCCAGCAGCTTGAGGTCAGGCCCCCCCAACATTCAGTACTTC. It codes for CASSLRSGPPNIQYF. The chain combines TRBV5-1 with TRBJ2-4; no reliable D call. V was trimmed by 1 base and J by 7 bases, leaving 15 bases between them. Germline CDR1 and CDR2: SGHRS and YFSETQ. This CDR3 has 15 amino acids.

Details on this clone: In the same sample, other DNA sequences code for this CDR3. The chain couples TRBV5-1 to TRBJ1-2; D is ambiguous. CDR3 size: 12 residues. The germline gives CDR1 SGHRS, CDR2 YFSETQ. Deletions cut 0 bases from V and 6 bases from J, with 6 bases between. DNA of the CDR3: TGCGCCAGCAGCTTGGAGCGGAATGGCTACACCTTC. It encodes CASSLERNGYTF.

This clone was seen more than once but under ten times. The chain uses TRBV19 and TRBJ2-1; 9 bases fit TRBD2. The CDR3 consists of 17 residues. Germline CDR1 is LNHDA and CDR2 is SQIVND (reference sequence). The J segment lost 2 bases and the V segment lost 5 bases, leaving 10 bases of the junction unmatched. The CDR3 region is CASSLRVAGGTYNEQFF. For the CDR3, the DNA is TGTGCCAGTAGTCTCCGGGTGGCGGGAGGGACCTACAATGAGCAGTTCTTC. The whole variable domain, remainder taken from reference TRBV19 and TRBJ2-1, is DGGITQSPKYLFRKEGQNVTLSCEQNLNHDAMYWYRQDPGQGLRLIYYSQIVNDFQKGDIAEGYSVSREKKESFPLTVTSAQKNPTAFYLCASSLRVAGGTYNEQFFGPGTRLTVL.

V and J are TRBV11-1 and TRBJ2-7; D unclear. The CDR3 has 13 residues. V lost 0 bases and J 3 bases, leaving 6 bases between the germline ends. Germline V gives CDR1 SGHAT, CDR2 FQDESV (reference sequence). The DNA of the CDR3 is TGTGCCAGCAGCTTAGCGCGAGACTACGAGCAGTACTTC. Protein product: CASSLARDYEQYF.

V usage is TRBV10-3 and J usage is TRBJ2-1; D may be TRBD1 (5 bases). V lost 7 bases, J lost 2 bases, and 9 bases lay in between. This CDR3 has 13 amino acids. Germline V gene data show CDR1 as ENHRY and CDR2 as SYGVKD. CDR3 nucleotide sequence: TGTGCCATCACCCCGGACACCTACAATGAGCAGTTCTTC. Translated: CAITPDTYNEQFF.

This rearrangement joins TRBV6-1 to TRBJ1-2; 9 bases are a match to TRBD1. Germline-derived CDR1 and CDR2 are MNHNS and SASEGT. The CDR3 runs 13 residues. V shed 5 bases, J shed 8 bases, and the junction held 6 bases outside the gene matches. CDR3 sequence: CASSFRTGDGYTF. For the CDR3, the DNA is TGTGCCAGCAGTTTTCGGACAGGGGACGGCTACACCTTC.

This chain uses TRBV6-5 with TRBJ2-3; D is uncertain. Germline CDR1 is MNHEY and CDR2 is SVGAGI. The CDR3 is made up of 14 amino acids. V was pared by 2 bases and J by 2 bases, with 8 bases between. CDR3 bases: TGTGCCAGCAGTTACGGGCAGCACACAGATACGCAGTATTTT. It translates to CASSYGQHTDTQYF.

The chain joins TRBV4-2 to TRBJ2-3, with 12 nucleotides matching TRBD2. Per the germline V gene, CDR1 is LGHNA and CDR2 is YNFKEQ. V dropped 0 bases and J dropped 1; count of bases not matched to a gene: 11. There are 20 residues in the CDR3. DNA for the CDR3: TGTGCCAGCAGCCAAGATCGGCCCGAAACTAGCGGGGGGCGCACAGATACGCAGTATTTT. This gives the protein CASSQDRPETSGGRTDTQYF.

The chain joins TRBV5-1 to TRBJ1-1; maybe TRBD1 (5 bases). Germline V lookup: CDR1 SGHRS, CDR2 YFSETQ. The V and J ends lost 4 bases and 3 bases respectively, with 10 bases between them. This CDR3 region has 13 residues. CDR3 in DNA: TGCGCCAGCAGCGTCTCGGGGGACACTGAAGCTTTCTTT. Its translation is CASSVSGDTEAFF.

In nucleotides, the CDR3 is TGTGCCAGCAGCTTACCTAGCGGGAGGGACACAGATACGCAGTATTTT. Protein sequence: CASSLPSGRDTDTQYF. The genes are TRBV5-4 and TRBJ2-3, with TRBD2 identical over 12 bases. The germline V gene has CDR1 SGHNT and CDR2 YYREEE (reference sequence). Germline trimming cut 2 bases from V and 2 bases from J; bases unmatched to any gene: 3. The CDR3 has 16 amino acids.

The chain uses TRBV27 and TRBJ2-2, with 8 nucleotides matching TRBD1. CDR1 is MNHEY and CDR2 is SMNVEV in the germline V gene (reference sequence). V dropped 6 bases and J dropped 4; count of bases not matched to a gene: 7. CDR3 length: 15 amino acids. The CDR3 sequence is CASRRGTGPTGELFF. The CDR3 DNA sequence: TGTGCCAGCAGACGCGGGACAGGACCCACCGGGGAGCTGTTTTTT.

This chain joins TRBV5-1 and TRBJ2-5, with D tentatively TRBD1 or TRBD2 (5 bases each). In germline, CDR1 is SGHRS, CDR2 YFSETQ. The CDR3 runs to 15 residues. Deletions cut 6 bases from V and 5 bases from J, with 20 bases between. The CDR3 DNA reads TGCGCCAGCACCGATCATAGGGGAGACCGGGAGACCCAGTACTTC. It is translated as CASTDHRGDRETQYF.

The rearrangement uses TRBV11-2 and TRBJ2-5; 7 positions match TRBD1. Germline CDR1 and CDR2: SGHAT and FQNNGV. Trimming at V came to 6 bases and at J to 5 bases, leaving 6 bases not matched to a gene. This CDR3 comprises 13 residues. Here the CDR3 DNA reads TGTGCCAGCAGTCAGGGGGTCCAGGAGACCCAGTACTTC. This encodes CASSQGVQETQYF.

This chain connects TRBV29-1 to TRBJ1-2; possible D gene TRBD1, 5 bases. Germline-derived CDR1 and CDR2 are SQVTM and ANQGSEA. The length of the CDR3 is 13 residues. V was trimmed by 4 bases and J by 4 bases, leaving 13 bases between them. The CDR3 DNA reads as TGCAGCGTTGGGGACGGGGACCTCTATGGCTACACCTTC. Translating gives CSVGDGDLYGYTF.

CDR3 DNA sequence: TGTGCCAGTAGTATAGATCCTGGCTCCCACCGCACAGATACGCAGTATTTT. This sequence encodes CASSIDPGSHRTDTQYF. The V call is TRBV19, the J call TRBJ2-3; D is ambiguous. The germline V gene has CDR1 LNHDA and CDR2 SQIVND (reference sequence). V shed 0 bases and J shed 1 base, with 14 bases lying between them. CDR3 length equals 17 residues.

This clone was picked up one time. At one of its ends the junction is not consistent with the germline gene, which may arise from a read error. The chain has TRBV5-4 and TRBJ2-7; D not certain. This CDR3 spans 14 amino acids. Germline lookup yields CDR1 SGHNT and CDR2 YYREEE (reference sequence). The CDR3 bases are TGTGCCAGCAGCTATGCGGTTGGCGGTTACGGGCAGTACTTC. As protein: CASSYAVGGYGQYF.

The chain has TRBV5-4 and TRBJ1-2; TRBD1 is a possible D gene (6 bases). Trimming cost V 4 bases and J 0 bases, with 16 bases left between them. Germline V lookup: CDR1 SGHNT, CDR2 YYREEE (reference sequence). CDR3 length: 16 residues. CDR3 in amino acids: CASSPTLTGTNYGYTF. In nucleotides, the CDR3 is TGTGCCAGCAGCCCGACTTTGACAGGTACTAACTATGGCTACACCTTC.

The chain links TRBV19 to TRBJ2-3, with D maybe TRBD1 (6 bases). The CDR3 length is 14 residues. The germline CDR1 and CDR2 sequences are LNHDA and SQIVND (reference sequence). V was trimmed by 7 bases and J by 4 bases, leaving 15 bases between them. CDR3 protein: CASTWTATPDTQYF. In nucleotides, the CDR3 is TGTGCCAGTACTTGGACAGCGACCCCAGATACGCAGTATTTT.

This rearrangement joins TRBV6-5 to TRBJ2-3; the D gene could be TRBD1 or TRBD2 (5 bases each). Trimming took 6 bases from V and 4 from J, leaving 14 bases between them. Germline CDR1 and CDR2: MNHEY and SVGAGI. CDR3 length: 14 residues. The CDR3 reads CASRGPLGSDTQYF. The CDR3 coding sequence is TGTGCCAGCAGGGGACCATTGGGTTCAGATACGCAGTATTTT.

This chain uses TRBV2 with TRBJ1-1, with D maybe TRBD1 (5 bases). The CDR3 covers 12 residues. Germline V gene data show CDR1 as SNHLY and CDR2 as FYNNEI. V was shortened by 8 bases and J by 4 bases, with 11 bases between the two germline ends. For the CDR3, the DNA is TGTGCCAGCGGGGGAAGAGGCACTGAAGCTTTCTTT. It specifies CASGGRGTEAFF.